This T cell receptor (beta chain) was captured by sequencing in a study of OX40 agonist ivuxolimab in advanced cancers. The data were produced by immunoSEQ multiplex PCR, yet TCRdb's version contains in-frame clones alone and is incomplete. The sample includes under 20,000 clones, roughly four fifths of them seen just once. V shed 8 bases, J shed 4 bases, and the junction held 8 bases outside the gene matches. There are 15 residues in the CDR3. CDR1 is MDHEN and CDR2 is SYDVKM in the germline V gene. The chain carries TRBV28 and TRBJ2-1, with TRBD1 identical over 10 bases. The source material was CD4+ or CD8+ T cells sorted from blood, sampled in a trial of the OX40 agonist ivuxolimab. The receptor's source is an adult with an advanced solid tumor such as melanoma, head and neck, liver or kidney cancer. In DNA form, the CDR3 reads TGTGCCAGCTCCCGGACAGGGGGGCATTACAATGAGCAGTTCTTC. Its translation: CASSRTGGHYNEQFF.